These T cell receptor beta chains were read from a single sample in a study of T-cell memory formation after mild COVID-19. Each CDR3 protein is one row after TCRdb ran MiXCR on the 5' RACE reads. The sample consists of over 300,000 distinct CDR3 sequences, around a fifth of them appearing once. Sample: PBMCs or a T cell subset sorted from them (not recorded which). The receptors shown here come from a man aged 18 to 30 who had mild COVID-19 (a few samples of this study predate the infection). Cell type and time point are not known. Both conserved end residues are part of each CDR3. A D gene is named only where the DNA matches it firmly. A clone size is listed for some rows: how often the clone was seen (once, few, many), or a class if it is expanded.

V gene: TRBV9; clone size: -; J gene: TRBJ2-7; D gene: -; CDR3 protein: CASSVDQGGSYEQYF; CDR3 DNA: TGTGCCAGCAGCGTAGACCAGGGAGGCTCCTACGAGCAGTACTTC
V gene: TRBV20-1; clone size: many; J gene: TRBJ2-5; D gene: -; CDR3 protein: CSAPGGSGTGETQYF; CDR3 DNA: TGCAGTGCTCCCGGGGGTAGCGGTACGGGGGAGACCCAGTACTTC
V gene: TRBV5-5; clone size: -; J gene: TRBJ2-2; D gene: -; CDR3 protein: CASSWSLNTGELFF; CDR3 DNA: TGTGCCAGCAGCTGGTCCCTGAACACCGGGGAGCTGTTTTTT
V gene: TRBV5-1; clone size: -; J gene: TRBJ2-1; D gene: -; CDR3 protein: CASSDGSWGNEQFF; CDR3 DNA: TGCGCCAGCAGCGACGGTAGCTGGGGTAATGAGCAGTTCTTC
V gene: TRBV7-3; clone size: -; J gene: TRBJ2-2; D gene: -; CDR3 protein: CASVGQGTGELFF; CDR3 DNA: TGTGCCAGCGTGGGGCAGGGAACCGGGGAGCTGTTTTTT
V gene: TRBV10-3; clone size: -; J gene: TRBJ1-1; D gene: -; CDR3 protein: CAISAQGGTEAFF; CDR3 DNA: TGTGCCATCAGTGCCCAGGGAGGAACTGAAGCTTTCTTT
V gene: TRBV4-2; clone size: many; J gene: TRBJ2-2; D gene: -; CDR3 protein: CASSSRDENTGELFF; CDR3 DNA: TGTGCCAGCAGCTCGCGGGACGAAAACACCGGGGAGCTGTTTTTT
V gene: TRBV5-1; clone size: few; J gene: TRBJ2-7; D gene: -; CDR3 protein: CASSLPGITGAQYF; CDR3 DNA: TGCGCCAGCAGCTTGCCGGGGATCACCGGCGCGCAGTACTTC
V gene: TRBV5-1; clone size: -; J gene: TRBJ2-7; D gene: TRBD1; CDR3 protein: CASSYRTGNYEQYF; CDR3 DNA: TGCGCCAGCAGCTATAGGACAGGGAACTACGAGCAGTACTTC
V gene: TRBV28; clone size: few; J gene: TRBJ1-4; D gene: TRBD1; CDR3 protein: CASRSPGTGEEKLFF; CDR3 DNA: TGTGCCAGCAGATCCCCCGGGACAGGGGAAGAAAAACTGTTTTTT
V gene: TRBV20-1; clone size: -; J gene: TRBJ2-3; D gene: TRBD2; CDR3 protein: CSARASITYSGGGNTQYF; CDR3 DNA: TGCAGTGCTAGAGCATCAATCACTTATAGCGGGGGTGGGAATACGCAGTATTTT
V gene: TRBV4-3; clone size: few; J gene: TRBJ2-3; D gene: TRBD2; CDR3 protein: CASSQTSGGISTDTQYF; CDR3 DNA: TGCGCCAGCAGCCAAACTAGCGGGGGGATCAGCACAGATACGCAGTATTTT
V gene: TRBV25-1; clone size: -; J gene: TRBJ1-4; D gene: -; CDR3 protein: CASSESGRGGEKLFF; CDR3 DNA: TGTGCCAGCAGCGAATCGGGCAGGGGCGGTGAAAAACTGTTTTTT
V gene: TRBV4-1; clone size: -; J gene: TRBJ2-2; D gene: TRBD2; CDR3 protein: CASSHPIAGRPGLFF; CDR3 DNA: TGCGCCAGCAGCCATCCCATAGCGGGGCGGCCCGGGCTGTTTTTT
V gene: TRBV6-2/TRBV6-3; clone size: -; J gene: TRBJ1-1; D gene: -; CDR3 protein: CASSYERDTEAFF; CDR3 DNA: TGTGCCAGCAGTTACGAGCGGGACACTGAAGCTTTCTTT
V gene: TRBV4-1; clone size: -; J gene: TRBJ2-4; D gene: TRBD2; CDR3 protein: CASSRGLAGGRGNIQYF; CDR3 DNA: TGCGCCAGCAGCCGAGGACTAGCGGGGGGCCGGGGAAACATTCAGTACTTC
V gene: TRBV6-5; clone size: -; J gene: TRBJ2-7; D gene: -; CDR3 protein: CASGQRRSGPTYEQYF; CDR3 DNA: TGTGCCAGCGGTCAGAGACGTAGCGGACCAACCTACGAGCAGTACTTC
V gene: TRBV5-1; clone size: few; J gene: TRBJ2-1; D gene: TRBD1; CDR3 protein: CASSLARGLYNEQFF; CDR3 DNA: TGCGCCAGCAGCTTGGCCAGGGGGCTCTACAATGAGCAGTTCTTC
V gene: TRBV4-1; clone size: few; J gene: TRBJ2-3; D gene: -; CDR3 protein: CASSQGTYGTVTDTQYF; CDR3 DNA: TGCGCCAGCAGCCAGGGAACGTACGGGACGGTCACAGATACGCAGTATTTT
V gene: TRBV24-1; clone size: -; J gene: TRBJ2-1; D gene: -; CDR3 protein: CATSDESTSYNEQFF; CDR3 DNA: TGTGCCACCAGTGATGAATCTACCTCCTACAATGAGCAGTTCTTC
V gene: TRBV7-9; clone size: few; J gene: TRBJ2-1; D gene: TRBD2; CDR3 protein: CASSPSGGDNEQFF; CDR3 DNA: TGTGCCAGCAGCCCTAGCGGGGGAGACAATGAGCAGTTCTTC
V gene: TRBV5-1; clone size: -; J gene: TRBJ2-6; D gene: -; CDR3 protein: CASSLASLGANVLTF; CDR3 DNA: TGCGCCAGCAGCTTGGCCTCCCTTGGGGCCAACGTCCTGACTTTC
V gene: TRBV5-1; clone size: once; J gene: TRBJ2-1; D gene: TRBD2; CDR3 protein: CASSSQSASGGTYNEQFF; CDR3 DNA: TGCGCCAGCAGCTCACAGAGCGCTAGCGGGGGAACCTACAATGAGCAGTTCTTC
V gene: TRBV7-9; clone size: -; J gene: TRBJ1-1; D gene: -; CDR3 protein: CASSFQALGDFF; CDR3 DNA: TGTGCCAGCAGCTTCCAGGCCCTAGGAGATTTCTTT
V gene: TRBV5-1; clone size: few; J gene: TRBJ2-1; D gene: -; CDR3 protein: CASSYLGGDYNEQFF; CDR3 DNA: TGCGCCAGCAGCTATCTAGGGGGGGACTACAATGAGCAGTTCTTC
V gene: TRBV2; clone size: -; J gene: TRBJ1-2; D gene: TRBD1; CDR3 protein: CASSWDRGQDYGYTF; CDR3 DNA: TGTGCCAGCAGTTGGGACAGGGGGCAGGACTATGGCTACACCTTC
V gene: TRBV12-5; clone size: few; J gene: TRBJ2-2; D gene: TRBD1; CDR3 protein: CASGSGTGAGELFF; CDR3 DNA: TGTGCTAGTGGTTCGGGGACAGGAGCCGGGGAGCTGTTTTTT
V gene: TRBV5-1; clone size: -; J gene: TRBJ2-5; D gene: -; CDR3 protein: CASSGGGSQETQYF; CDR3 DNA: TGCGCCAGCAGCGGGGGGGGCAGCCAAGAGACCCAGTACTTC
V gene: TRBV7-2; clone size: -; J gene: TRBJ2-7; D gene: -; CDR3 protein: CASSLALYEQYF; CDR3 DNA: TGTGCCAGCAGCTTAGCCCTCTACGAGCAGTACTTC
V gene: TRBV7-2; clone size: few; J gene: TRBJ1-1; D gene: -; CDR3 protein: CASSLLGLLRNTEAFF; CDR3 DNA: TGTGCCAGCAGCTTACTGGGACTCCTGAGGAACACTGAAGCTTTCTTT
V gene: TRBV20-1; clone size: few; J gene: TRBJ2-2; D gene: TRBD1; CDR3 protein: CSATRQGGAGELFF; CDR3 DNA: TGCAGTGCTACGAGACAGGGCGGTGCCGGGGAGCTGTTTTTT
V gene: TRBV10-3; clone size: once; J gene: TRBJ1-2; D gene: -; CDR3 protein: CAISERSWDGYTF; CDR3 DNA: TGTGCCATCAGTGAGAGGAGCTGGGATGGCTACACCTTC
V gene: TRBV6-7; clone size: few; J gene: TRBJ1-2; D gene: -; CDR3 protein: CASSYSIRSYGYTF; CDR3 DNA: TGTGCCAGCAGTTACTCGATCAGGAGCTATGGCTACACCTTC
V gene: TRBV7-9; clone size: -; J gene: TRBJ2-7; D gene: TRBD2; CDR3 protein: CASSSRGLAGTYEQYF; CDR3 DNA: TGTGCCAGCAGCTCCCGGGGACTAGCGGGGACCTACGAGCAGTACTTC
V gene: TRBV20-1; clone size: few; J gene: TRBJ1-2; D gene: -; CDR3 protein: CSVPVGTVNYGYTF; CDR3 DNA: TGCAGTGTCCCGGTCGGGACGGTGAACTATGGCTACACCTTC
V gene: TRBV6-5; clone size: -; J gene: TRBJ2-5; D gene: -; CDR3 protein: CASSYSRQSTTQYF; CDR3 DNA: TGTGCCAGCAGTTACTCTAGGCAGTCTACGACCCAGTACTTC
V gene: TRBV4-1; clone size: -; J gene: TRBJ1-5; D gene: -; CDR3 protein: CASSHERAGDQPQHF; CDR3 DNA: TGCGCCAGCAGCCACGAGCGGGCAGGGGATCAGCCCCAGCATTTT
V gene: TRBV3-1; clone size: -; J gene: TRBJ2-1; D gene: -; CDR3 protein: CASSPNRGEQFF; CDR3 DNA: TGTGCCAGCAGCCCCAACCGGGGTGAGCAGTTCTTC
V gene: TRBV12-3/TRBV12-4; clone size: -; J gene: TRBJ2-7; D gene: -; CDR3 protein: CASSLSDRRYYEQYF; CDR3 DNA: TGTGCCAGCAGTTTGTCCGACAGGCGTTACTACGAGCAGTACTTC
V gene: TRBV29-1; clone size: few; J gene: TRBJ2-1; D gene: -; CDR3 protein: CSVGPAGGYEQFF; CDR3 DNA: TGCAGCGTTGGACCAGCTGGGGGGTATGAGCAGTTCTTC
V gene: TRBV15; clone size: -; J gene: TRBJ1-1; D gene: -; CDR3 protein: CATSSSGGWTEAFF; CDR3 DNA: TGTGCCACCAGCAGTTCGGGGGGGTGGACTGAAGCTTTCTTT